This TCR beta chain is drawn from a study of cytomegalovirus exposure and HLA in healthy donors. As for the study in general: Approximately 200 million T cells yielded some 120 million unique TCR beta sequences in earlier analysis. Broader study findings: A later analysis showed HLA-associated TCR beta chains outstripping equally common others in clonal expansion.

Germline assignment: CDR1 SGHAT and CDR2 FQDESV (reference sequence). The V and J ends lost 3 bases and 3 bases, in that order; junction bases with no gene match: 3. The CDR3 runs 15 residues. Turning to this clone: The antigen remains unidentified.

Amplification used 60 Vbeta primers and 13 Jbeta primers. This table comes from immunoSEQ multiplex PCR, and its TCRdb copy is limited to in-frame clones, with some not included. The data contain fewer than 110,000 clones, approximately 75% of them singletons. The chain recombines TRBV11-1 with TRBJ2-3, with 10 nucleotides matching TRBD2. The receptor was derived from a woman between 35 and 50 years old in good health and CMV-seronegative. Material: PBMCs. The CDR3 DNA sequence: TGTGCCAGCAGCTTTGGACTAGCGGCAACAGATACGCAGTATTTT. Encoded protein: CASSFGLAATDTQYF.